Presented here are 8 T cell receptor beta chains from one specimen sequenced in a study of shared clonotypes between healthy human individuals. The method was immunoSEQ multiplex PCR; TCRdb's version includes in-frame clones alone and lacks a portion of them. This table holds about 640,000 clones, 72% found once. Input material: memory CD4+ T cells sorted from blood. Subset reported: CD45RA-negative fraction. The receptor source for this set is a young woman in good health.

The chain couples TRBV28 to TRBJ2-7; D may correspond to TRBD1 or TRBD2 (5 bases each). This CDR3 is 15 amino acids long. V was pared by 6 bases and J by 2 bases, with 17 bases between. The germline V gene has CDR1 MDHEN and CDR2 SYDVKM. CDR3 amino acids: CASRITGWGTYEQYF. CDR3 nucleotides: TGTGCCAGCAGAATTACAGGATGGGGGACCTACGAGCAGTACTTC.

V gene TRBV6-1 combines with J gene TRBJ2-5; perhaps TRBD2 as D (5 bases). Germline CDR1 reads MNHNS; CDR2 reads SASEGT. Trimming shortened V by 5 bases and J by 7 bases, and 5 bases separated the two germline ends. This CDR3 has 10 amino acids. CDR3 in amino acids: CASSRGTQYF. The CDR3 nucleotides are TGTGCCAGCAGTCGGGGGACCCAGTACTTC.

The genes are TRBV5-4 and TRBJ1-3; D remains unclear. V gave up 0 bases and J gave up 4 bases, with 14 bases separating them. The CDR3 consists of 16 residues. Germline CDR1 SGHNT, CDR2 YYREEE (reference sequence). CDR3 amino acids: CASSLVGGGSGNTIYF. In DNA, the CDR3 is TGTGCCAGCAGCTTGGTTGGTGGAGGGAGCGGAAACACCATATATTTT.

The genes are TRBV5-1 and TRBJ1-2; 10 positions match TRBD1. The CDR3 sequence is 14 residues long. CDR1 and CDR2 from the germline V gene are SGHRS and YFSETQ. With 7 bases clipped from V and 8 bases from J, the junction kept 11 bases outside the gene matches. The CDR3 sequence: CASGGTGESKGYTF. The CDR3 DNA reads as TGCGCCAGCGGGGGGACAGGGGAATCTAAAGGCTACACCTTC.

The chain is built from TRBV7-8 and TRBJ2-7; no firm D call. CDR1 and CDR2 from the germline V gene are SGHVS and FQNEAQ. The CDR3 runs to 14 residues. CDR3 nucleotide sequence: TGTGCTACCGGTACCGGACGGTCTTCCTACGAGCAGTACTTC. It yields the protein CATGTGRSSYEQYF. The full variable domain, its missing parts supplied by reference TRBV7-8 and TRBJ2-7, is GAGVSQSPRYKVAKRGQDVALRCDPISGHVSLFWYQQALGQGPEFLTYFQNEAQLDKSGLPSDRFFAERPEGSVSTLKIQRTQQEDSAVYLCATGTGRSSYEQYFGPGTRLTVT.

The V call is TRBV30, the J call TRBJ1-1, with a possible D match to TRBD1 (5 bases). The CDR3 sequence is 15 residues long. Trimming shortened V by 0 bases and J by 1 base, and 12 bases separated the two germline ends. Looked up from germline, CDR1 is GTSNPN and CDR2 is SVGIG (reference sequence). The chain's CDR3 is CAWSVRGRSNTEAFF. The CDR3 coding sequence is TGTGCCTGGAGTGTACGGGGACGGTCGAACACTGAAGCTTTCTTT.

The V gene is TRBV2, the J gene TRBJ1-2; a weak D match, TRBD1 (5 bases). The CDR3 loop spans 15 amino acids. Trimming stripped 8 bases from V and 0 bases from J, with 16 bases between. Germline-derived CDR1 and CDR2 are SNHLY and FYNNEI. The CDR3 region has the DNA TGTGCCAGCCAAGCTTGGGGCAGTTCTAACTATGGCTACACCTTC. It specifies CASQAWGSSNYGYTF.

This sequence joins TRBV5-1 and TRBJ1-2; D is perhaps TRBD1 (5 bases). The CDR3 has 14 amino acids. The germline V and J ends were trimmed by 1 base and 6 bases, with 13 bases remaining between them. CDR1 is SGHRS, CDR2 YFSETQ, per germline. CDR3 DNA sequence: TGCGCCAGCAGCTTGTTCGCAGGGACCGATGGCTACACCTTC. Protein product: CASSLFAGTDGYTF.